This T cell receptor (beta chain) appears in the sequencing data of a study of T cell repertoires in cytomegalovirus infection. Study in general: CMV infection and matching HLA type were both indicated by public TCR beta signatures.

With respect to this clonotype: Its antigen remains unknown.

Germline V CDR1 and CDR2: DFQATT, SNEGSKA (reference sequence). With 3 bases removed from V and 0 bases from J, the gap between germline ends came to 15 bases. The CDR3 loop spans 15 amino acids. MiXCR, run by TCRdb on the reads, gives a single entry per CDR3 protein. The table has approximately 1,000,000 distinct CDR3 sequences, around 30% seen once. The source was cultured CD8+ T cells from PBMCs, collected from culture after CMV antigen stimulation. The sequence derives from a human donor in good health (CMV status not recorded). Some clones in this sample may be carry-over from other donors' samples. The chain recombines TRBV20-1 with TRBJ2-7; D is unresolved. CDR3 in amino acids: CSASFGLFSSYEQYF. DNA for the CDR3: TGCAGTGCTAGTTTTGGGCTCTTTAGCTCCTACGAGCAGTACTTC.